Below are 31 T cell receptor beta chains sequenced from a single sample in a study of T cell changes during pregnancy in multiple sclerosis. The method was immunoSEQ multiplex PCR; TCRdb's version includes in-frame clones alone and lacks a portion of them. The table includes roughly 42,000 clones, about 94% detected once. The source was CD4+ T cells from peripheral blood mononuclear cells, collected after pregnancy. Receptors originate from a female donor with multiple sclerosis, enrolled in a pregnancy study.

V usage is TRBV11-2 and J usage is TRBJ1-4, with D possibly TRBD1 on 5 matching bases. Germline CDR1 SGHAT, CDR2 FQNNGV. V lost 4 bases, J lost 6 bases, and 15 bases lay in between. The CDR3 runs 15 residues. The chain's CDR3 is CASSSRFPGYEKLFF. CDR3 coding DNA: TGTGCCAGCAGCTCCCGGTTTCCAGGGTATGAAAAACTGTTTTTT.

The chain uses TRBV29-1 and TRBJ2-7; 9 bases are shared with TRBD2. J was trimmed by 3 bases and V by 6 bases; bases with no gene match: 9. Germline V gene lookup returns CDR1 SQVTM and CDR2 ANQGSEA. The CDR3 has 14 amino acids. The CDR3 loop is CSVGTSLLIYEQYF. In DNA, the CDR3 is TGCAGCGTCGGGACTAGCCTACTCATCTACGAGCAGTACTTC.

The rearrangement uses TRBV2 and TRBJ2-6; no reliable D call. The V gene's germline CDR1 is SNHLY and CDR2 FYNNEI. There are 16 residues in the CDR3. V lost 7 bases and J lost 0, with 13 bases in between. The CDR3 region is CASKAQLYSGANVLTF. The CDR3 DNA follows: TGTGCCAGCAAAGCGCAATTATACTCTGGGGCCAACGTCCTGACTTTC.

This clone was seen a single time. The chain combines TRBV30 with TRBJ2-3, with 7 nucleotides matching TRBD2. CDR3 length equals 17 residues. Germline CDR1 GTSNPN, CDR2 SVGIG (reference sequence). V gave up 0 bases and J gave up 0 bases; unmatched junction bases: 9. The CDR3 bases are TGTGCCTGGAGTGTTGGCGGGGGAATATCTAGCACAGATACGCAGTATTTT. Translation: CAWSVGGGISSTDTQYF.

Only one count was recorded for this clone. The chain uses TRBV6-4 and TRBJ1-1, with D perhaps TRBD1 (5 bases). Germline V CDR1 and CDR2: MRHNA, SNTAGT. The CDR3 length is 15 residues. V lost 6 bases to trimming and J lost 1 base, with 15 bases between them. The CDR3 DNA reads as TGTGCCAGCAGCCTAAGTTCAGGGTCGAACACTGAAGCTTTCTTT. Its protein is CASSLSSGSNTEAFF.

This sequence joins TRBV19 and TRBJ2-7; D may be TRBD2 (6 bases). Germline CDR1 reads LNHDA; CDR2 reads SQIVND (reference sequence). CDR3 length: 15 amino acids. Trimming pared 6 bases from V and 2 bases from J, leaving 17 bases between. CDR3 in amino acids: CASSLGPSETYEQYF. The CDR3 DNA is TGTGCCAGTAGCCTGGGGCCTAGCGAAACCTACGAGCAGTACTTC.

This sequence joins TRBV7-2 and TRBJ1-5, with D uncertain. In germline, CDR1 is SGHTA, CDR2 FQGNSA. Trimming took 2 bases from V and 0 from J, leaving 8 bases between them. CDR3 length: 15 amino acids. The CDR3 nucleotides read TGTGCCAGCAGCTTATTTCAGTATAGCAATCAGCCCCAGCATTTT. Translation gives CASSLFQYSNQPQHF.

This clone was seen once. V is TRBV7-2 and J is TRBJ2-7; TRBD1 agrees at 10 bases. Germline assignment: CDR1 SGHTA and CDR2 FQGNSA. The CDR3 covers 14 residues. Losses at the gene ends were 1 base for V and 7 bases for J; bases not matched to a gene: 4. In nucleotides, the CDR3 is TGTGCCAGCAGCTTAGGACAGGGGGCGGGGGAGCAGTACTTC. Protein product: CASSLGQGAGEQYF.

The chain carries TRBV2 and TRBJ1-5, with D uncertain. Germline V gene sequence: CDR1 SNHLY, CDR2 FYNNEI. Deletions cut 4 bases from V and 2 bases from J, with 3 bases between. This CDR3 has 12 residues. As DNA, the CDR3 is TGTGCCAGCAGTGGAGGCAATCAGCCCCAGCATTTT. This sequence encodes CASSGGNQPQHF.

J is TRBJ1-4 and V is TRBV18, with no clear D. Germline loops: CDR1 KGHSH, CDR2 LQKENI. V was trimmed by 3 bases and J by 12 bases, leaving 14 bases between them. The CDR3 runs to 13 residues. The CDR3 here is CASSPIGEGELFF. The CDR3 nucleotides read TGTGCCAGCTCACCTATAGGTGAGGGAGAACTGTTTTTT.

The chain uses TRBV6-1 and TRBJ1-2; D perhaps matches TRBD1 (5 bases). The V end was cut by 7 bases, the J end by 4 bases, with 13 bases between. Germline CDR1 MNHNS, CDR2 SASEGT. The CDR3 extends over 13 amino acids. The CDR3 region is CASNSDRGYGYTF. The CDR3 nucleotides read TGTGCCAGCAACTCGGATAGGGGCTATGGCTACACCTTC.

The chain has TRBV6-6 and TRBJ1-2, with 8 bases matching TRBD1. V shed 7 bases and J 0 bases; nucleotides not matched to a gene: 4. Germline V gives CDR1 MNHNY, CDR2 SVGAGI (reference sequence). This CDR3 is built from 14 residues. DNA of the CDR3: TGTGCCAGCACCAACAGGGGGGCTAACTATGGCTACACCTTC. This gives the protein CASTNRGANYGYTF.

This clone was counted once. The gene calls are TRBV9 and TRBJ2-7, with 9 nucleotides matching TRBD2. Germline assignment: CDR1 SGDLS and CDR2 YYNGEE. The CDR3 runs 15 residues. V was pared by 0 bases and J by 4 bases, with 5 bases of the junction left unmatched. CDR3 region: CASSVGAGGGYEQYF. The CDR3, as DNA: TGTGCCAGCAGCGTAGGTGCGGGGGGGGGTTACGAGCAGTACTTC.

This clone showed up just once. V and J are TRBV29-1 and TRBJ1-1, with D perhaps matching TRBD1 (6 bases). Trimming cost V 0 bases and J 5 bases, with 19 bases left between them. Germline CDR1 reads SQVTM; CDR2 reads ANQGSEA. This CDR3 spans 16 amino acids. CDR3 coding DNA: TGCAGCGTTGAAGATCTTTTTAGGGGGGGACGGACTGAAGCTTTCTTT. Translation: CSVEDLFRGGRTEAFF.

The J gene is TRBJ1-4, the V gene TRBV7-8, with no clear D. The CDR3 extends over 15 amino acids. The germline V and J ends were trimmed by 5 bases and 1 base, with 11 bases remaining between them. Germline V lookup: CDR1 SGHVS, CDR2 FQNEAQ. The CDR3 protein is CASSLRRETNEKLFF. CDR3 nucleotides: TGTGCCAGCAGCCTCCGACGGGAAACTAATGAAAAACTGTTTTTT.

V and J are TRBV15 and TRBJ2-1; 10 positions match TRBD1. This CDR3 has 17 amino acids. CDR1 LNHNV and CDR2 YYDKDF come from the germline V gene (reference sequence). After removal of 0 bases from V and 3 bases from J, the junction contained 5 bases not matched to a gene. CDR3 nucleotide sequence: TGTGCCACCAGCAGAGATGGAAGGACAGGGGGCTACAATGAGCAGTTCTTC. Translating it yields CATSRDGRTGGYNEQFF.

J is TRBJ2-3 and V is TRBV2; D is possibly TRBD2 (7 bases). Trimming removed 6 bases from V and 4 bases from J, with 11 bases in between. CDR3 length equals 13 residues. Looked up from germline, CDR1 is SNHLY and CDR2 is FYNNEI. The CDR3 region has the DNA TGTGCCAGCAGCTACGGGGGGCCAGATACGCAGTATTTT. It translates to CASSYGGPDTQYF.

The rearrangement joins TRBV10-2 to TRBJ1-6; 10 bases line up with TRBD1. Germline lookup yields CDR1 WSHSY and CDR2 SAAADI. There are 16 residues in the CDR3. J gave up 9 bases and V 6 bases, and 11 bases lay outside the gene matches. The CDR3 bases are TGCGCCAGCAGCGATTCCGGACAGGGGGAGAGTTCACCCCTCCACTTT. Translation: CASSDSGQGESSPLHF.

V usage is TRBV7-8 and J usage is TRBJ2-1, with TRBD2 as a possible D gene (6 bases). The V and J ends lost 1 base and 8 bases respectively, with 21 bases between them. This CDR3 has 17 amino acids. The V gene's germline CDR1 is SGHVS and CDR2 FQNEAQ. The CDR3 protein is CASSLGISETSSYEQFF. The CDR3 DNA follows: TGTGCCAGCAGCTTAGGAATATCCGAGACTAGTTCCTATGAGCAGTTCTTC.

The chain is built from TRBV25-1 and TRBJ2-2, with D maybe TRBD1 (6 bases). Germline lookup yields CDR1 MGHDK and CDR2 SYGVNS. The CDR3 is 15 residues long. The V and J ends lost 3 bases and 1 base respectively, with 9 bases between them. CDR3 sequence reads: CASSEGAVNTGELFF. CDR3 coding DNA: TGTGCCAGCAGTGAGGGGGCCGTGAACACCGGGGAGCTGTTTTTT.

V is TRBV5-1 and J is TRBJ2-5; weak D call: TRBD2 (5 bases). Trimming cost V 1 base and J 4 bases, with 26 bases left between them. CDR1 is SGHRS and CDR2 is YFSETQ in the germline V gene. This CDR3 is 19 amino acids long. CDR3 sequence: CASSLRKVGGENGIETQYF. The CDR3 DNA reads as TGCGCCAGCAGCTTGCGCAAGGTTGGAGGAGAAAACGGCATAGAGACCCAGTACTTC.

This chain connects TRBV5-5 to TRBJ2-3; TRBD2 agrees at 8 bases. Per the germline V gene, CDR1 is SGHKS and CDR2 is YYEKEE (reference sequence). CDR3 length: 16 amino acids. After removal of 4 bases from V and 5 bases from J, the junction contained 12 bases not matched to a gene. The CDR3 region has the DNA TGTGCCAGCAGCCCGGTCACGGGGGGGCGAGTAGATACGCAGTATTTT. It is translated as CASSPVTGGRVDTQYF.

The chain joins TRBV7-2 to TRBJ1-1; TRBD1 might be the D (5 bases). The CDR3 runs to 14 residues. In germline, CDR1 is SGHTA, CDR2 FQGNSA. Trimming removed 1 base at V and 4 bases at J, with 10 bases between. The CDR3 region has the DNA TGTGCCAGCAGCTTAGTCGTGGGGGGCACTGAAGCTTTCTTT. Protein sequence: CASSLVVGGTEAFF.

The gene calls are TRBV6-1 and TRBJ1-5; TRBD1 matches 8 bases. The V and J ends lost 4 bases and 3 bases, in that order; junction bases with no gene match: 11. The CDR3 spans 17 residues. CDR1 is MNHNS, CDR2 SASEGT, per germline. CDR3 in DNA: TGTGCCAGCAGTGGGCTCAGGGGGCCGGTGATCAATCAGCCCCAGCATTTT. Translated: CASSGLRGPVINQPQHF.

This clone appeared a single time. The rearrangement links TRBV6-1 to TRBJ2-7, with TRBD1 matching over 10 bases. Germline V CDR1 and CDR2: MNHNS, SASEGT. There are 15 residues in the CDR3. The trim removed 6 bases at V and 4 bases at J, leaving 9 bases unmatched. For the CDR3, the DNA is TGTGCCAGCAGAAAAAACGACAGGGGGCGATACGAGCAGTACTTC. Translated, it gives CASRKNDRGRYEQYF.

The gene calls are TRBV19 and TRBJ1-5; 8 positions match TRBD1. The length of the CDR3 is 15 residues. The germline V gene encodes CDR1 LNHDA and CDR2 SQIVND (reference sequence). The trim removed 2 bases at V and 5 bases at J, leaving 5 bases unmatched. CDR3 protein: CASSIRTGRDQPQHF. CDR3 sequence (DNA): TGTGCCAGTAGTATACGGACAGGGAGGGATCAGCCCCAGCATTTT.

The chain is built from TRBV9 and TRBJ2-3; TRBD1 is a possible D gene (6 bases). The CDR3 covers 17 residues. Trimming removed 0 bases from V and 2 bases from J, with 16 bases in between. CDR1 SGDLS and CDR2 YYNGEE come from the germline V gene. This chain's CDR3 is CASSVVWDNGITDTQYF. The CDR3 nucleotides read TGTGCCAGCAGCGTAGTATGGGACAATGGGATCACAGATACGCAGTATTTT.

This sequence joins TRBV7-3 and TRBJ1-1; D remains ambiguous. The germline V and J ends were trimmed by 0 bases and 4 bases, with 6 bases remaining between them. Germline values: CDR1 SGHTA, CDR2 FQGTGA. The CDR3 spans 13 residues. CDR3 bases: TGTGCCAGCAGCTTAACACTCGGCACTGAAGCTTTCTTT. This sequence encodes CASSLTLGTEAFF.

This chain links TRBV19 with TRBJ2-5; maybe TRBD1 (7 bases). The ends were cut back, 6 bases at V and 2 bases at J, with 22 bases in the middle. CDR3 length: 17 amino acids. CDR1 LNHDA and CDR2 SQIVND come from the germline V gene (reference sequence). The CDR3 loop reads CASSRGVIRQTQETQYF. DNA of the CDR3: TGTGCCAGTAGCAGGGGGGTAATACGACAGACTCAAGAGACCCAGTACTTC.

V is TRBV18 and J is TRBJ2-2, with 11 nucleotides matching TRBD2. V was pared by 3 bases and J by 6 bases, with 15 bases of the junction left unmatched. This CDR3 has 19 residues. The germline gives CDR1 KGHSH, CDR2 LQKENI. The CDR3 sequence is CASSPLAGGPGVIAGELFF. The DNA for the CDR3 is TGTGCCAGCTCACCGCTAGCGGGGGGCCCCGGTGTGATCGCCGGGGAGCTGTTTTTT.

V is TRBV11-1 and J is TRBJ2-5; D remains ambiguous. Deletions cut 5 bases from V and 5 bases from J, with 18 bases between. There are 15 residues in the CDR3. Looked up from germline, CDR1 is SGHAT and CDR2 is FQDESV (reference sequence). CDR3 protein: CASSRDFSAPETQYF. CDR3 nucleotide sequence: TGTGCCAGCAGCCGAGACTTCTCGGCGCCCGAGACCCAGTACTTC.